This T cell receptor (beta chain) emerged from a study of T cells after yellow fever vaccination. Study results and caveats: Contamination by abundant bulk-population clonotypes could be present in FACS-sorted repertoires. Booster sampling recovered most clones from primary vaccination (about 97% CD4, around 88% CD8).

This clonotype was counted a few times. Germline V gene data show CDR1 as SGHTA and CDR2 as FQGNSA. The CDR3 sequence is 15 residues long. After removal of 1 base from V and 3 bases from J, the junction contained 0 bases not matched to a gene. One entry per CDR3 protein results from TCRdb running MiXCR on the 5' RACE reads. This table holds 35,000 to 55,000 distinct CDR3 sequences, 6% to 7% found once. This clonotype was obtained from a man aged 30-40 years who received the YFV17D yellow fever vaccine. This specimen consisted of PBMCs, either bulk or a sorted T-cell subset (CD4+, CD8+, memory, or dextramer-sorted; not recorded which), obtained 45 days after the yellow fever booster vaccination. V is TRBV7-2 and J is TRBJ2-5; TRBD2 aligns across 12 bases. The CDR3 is CASSLGTSGEETQYF. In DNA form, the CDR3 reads TGTGCCAGCAGCTTAGGGACTAGCGGGGAAGAGACCCAGTACTTC.